These 32 T cell receptor beta chains came from one sample sequenced in a study of shared clonotypes between healthy human individuals. The repertoire was sequenced with immunoSEQ multiplex PCR; TCRdb's copy has only in-frame clones and lacks some. The sample includes over a million clones, around three quarters of them seen just once. The sequenced sample consisted of memory CD4+ T cells from PBMCs. Documented subset: CD45RA-negative fraction. The receptors were sampled from a man in his late teens or twenties in good health. Some clones in this sample may be carry-over from other donors' samples.

The count of this clone is one. The chain carries TRBV6-6 and TRBJ1-3, with D possibly matching TRBD1 (6 bases). Trimming cost V 6 bases and J 4 bases, with 10 bases left between them. This CDR3 is built from 13 residues. Germline-derived CDR1 and CDR2 are MNHNY and SVGAGI (reference sequence). CDR3 nucleotides: TGTGCCAGCAGCGACAGGTGGGGAAACACCATATATTTT. It codes for CASSDRWGNTIYF.

The rearrangement links TRBV19 to TRBJ1-5; 7 bases agree with TRBD1. CDR3 length equals 14 residues. Unmatched junction bases numbered 9, after V lost 9 bases and J lost 4 bases. Looked up from germline, CDR1 is LNHDA and CDR2 is SQIVND (reference sequence). The CDR3 protein is CASRGSVRNQPQHF. CDR3 nucleotide sequence: TGTGCCAGCAGGGGGAGTGTAAGGAATCAGCCCCAGCATTTT.

The chain has TRBV2 and TRBJ1-4; no reliable D call. Between the trimmed V and J ends, which lost 2 bases and 11 bases, there was a span of 12 bases. Germline assignment: CDR1 SNHLY and CDR2 FYNNEI. This CDR3 region has 13 residues. The CDR3 region has the DNA TGTGCCAGCAGTGAAAGGACCACCGGGAAACTGTTTTTT. Protein sequence: CASSERTTGKLFF.

This clone has just one count. V and J are TRBV5-4 and TRBJ2-3; perhaps TRBD2 as D (5 bases). The CDR3 covers 15 residues. V lost 4 bases and J 1 base, leaving 13 bases between the germline ends. Germline assignment: CDR1 SGHNT and CDR2 YYREEE (reference sequence). CDR3 protein: CASSPLGSGTDTQYF. The DNA of the CDR3 is TGTGCCAGCAGCCCCCTTGGGAGTGGCACAGATACGCAGTATTTT.

The J gene is TRBJ2-1, the V gene TRBV6-1; possibly TRBD1 for D (6 bases). CDR1 MNHNS and CDR2 SASEGT come from the germline V gene. Trimming took 4 bases from V and 8 from J, leaving 15 bases between them. The CDR3 spans 14 residues. The DNA of the CDR3 is TGTGCCAGCAGTGGGTTGAAGGGGGTTCATGAGCAGTTCTTC. This gives the protein CASSGLKGVHEQFF.

The V and J genes are TRBV7-9 and TRBJ2-7; TRBD2 agrees at 11 bases. Germline-derived CDR1 and CDR2 are SEHNR and FQNEAQ (reference sequence). J gave up 1 base and V 8 bases, and 4 bases lay outside the gene matches. This CDR3 contains 14 residues. For the CDR3, the DNA is TGTGCCAGCGTGCTAGCGGGGGGATCCTACGAGCAGTACTTC. It is translated as CASVLAGGSYEQYF. Variable domain in full (rest from reference TRBV7-9 and TRBJ2-7): DTGVSQNPRHKITKRGQNVTFRCDPISEHNRLYWYRQTLGQGPEFLTYFQNEAQLEKSRLLSDRFSAERPKGSFSTLEIQRTEQGDSAMYLCASVLAGGSYEQYFGPGTRLTVT.

This clone was seen many times. The chain uses TRBV5-1 and TRBJ2-1; no clear D gene. Trimming took 2 bases from V and 7 from J, leaving 16 bases between them. The CDR3 is made up of 15 amino acids. Germline CDR1 and CDR2: SGHRS and YFSETQ. The CDR3 protein is CASSFTDRVGNEQFF. CDR3 nucleotide sequence: TGCGCCAGCAGCTTCACGGACCGGGTAGGAAATGAGCAGTTCTTC.

Comments on this clone: One junction end does not reproduce the germline sequence, and a read error may be involved. The J gene is TRBJ1-1, the V gene TRBV6-4, with unresolved D. Germline V gene sequence: CDR1 MRHNA, CDR2 SNTAGT. The CDR3 contains 13 residues. The CDR3 DNA reads as TGTGCCAGCAGTAACTCCGCGTTAACTGAAGCTTTCTTT. Protein sequence: CASSNSALTEAFF.

V is TRBV2 and J is TRBJ1-2; D not certain. V lost 6 bases and J lost 6, with 17 bases in between. Germline lookup yields CDR1 SNHLY and CDR2 FYNNEI. The CDR3 runs to 14 residues. The CDR3 DNA follows: TGTGCCAGCAGCAATTCCGGACGGAACAATGGCTACACCTTC. Translation gives CASSNSGRNNGYTF. Variable domain in full (rest from reference TRBV2 and TRBJ1-2): EPEVTQTPSHQVTQMGQEVILRCVPISNHLYFYWYRQILGQKVEFLVSFYNNEISEKSEIFDDQFSVERPDGSNFTLKIRSTKLEDSAMYFCASSNSGRNNGYTFGSGTRLTVV.

The V and J genes are TRBV28 and TRBJ2-5; D unresolved. V lost 6 bases and J 0 bases, leaving 11 bases between the germline ends. The CDR3 runs to 14 residues. Germline CDR1 is MDHEN and CDR2 is SYDVKM. CDR3 sequence reads: CASRREPYQETQYF. CDR3 coding DNA: TGTGCCAGCAGGCGAGAGCCGTACCAAGAGACCCAGTACTTC.

This clone appeared a few times. The chain is built from TRBV28 and TRBJ2-7; D unclear. Germline CDR1 MDHEN, CDR2 SYDVKM. The germline V and J ends were trimmed by 5 bases and 3 bases, with 20 bases remaining between them. The CDR3 spans 16 residues. CDR3 DNA sequence: TGTGCCAGCAGTCCGCTTAGGGTCGAGTCACGCTACGAGCAGTACTTC. Amino acid sequence: CASSPLRVESRYEQYF.

V gene TRBV5-5 combines with J gene TRBJ2-2, with 7 bases lining up with TRBD2. Looked up from germline, CDR1 is SGHKS and CDR2 is YYEKEE (reference sequence). With V trimmed by 2 bases and J by 4 bases, 5 bases remained unmatched. The CDR3 is made up of 15 amino acids. CDR3 amino acids: CASSFSVAGTGELFF. CDR3 DNA sequence: TGTGCCAGCAGCTTTTCAGTAGCGGGCACCGGGGAGCTGTTTTTT.

The rearrangement links TRBV6-6 to TRBJ2-7, with 13 bases identical to TRBD2. The CDR3 covers 15 residues. Germline CDR1 MNHNY, CDR2 SVGAGI (reference sequence). The ends lost 6 bases at V and 6 bases at J; junction bases unmatched: 8. The CDR3 DNA reads as TGTGCCAGCAGGGCCTCCGGGACTAGCGGGACCGAGCAGTACTTC. It yields the protein CASRASGTSGTEQYF.

The chain is built from TRBV19 and TRBJ2-2; TRBD2 might be the D (6 bases). V lost 7 bases, J lost 0 bases, and 12 bases lay in between. The length of the CDR3 is 15 residues. The germline CDR1 and CDR2 sequences are LNHDA and SQIVND (reference sequence). The CDR3 DNA reads TGTGCCAGTAAGGTGGGAGGTGCGAACACCGGGGAGCTGTTTTTT. Translating it yields CASKVGGANTGELFF.

As to this clone: A read error may explain this, as a much larger clone is one base away. This rearrangement joins TRBV6-5 to TRBJ1-5; 8 positions match TRBD1. There are 13 residues in the CDR3. Germline CDR1 and CDR2: MNHEY and SVGAGI. V gave up 6 bases and J gave up 5 bases; unmatched junction bases: 3. The CDR3 loop is CASRGTGDQPQHF. In DNA, the CDR3 is TGTGCCAGCAGGGGGACAGGCGATCAGCCCCAGCATTTT.

The table lists this clone with a count of one. The chain joins TRBV29-1 to TRBJ2-1; D perhaps matches TRBD2 (5 bases). The CDR3 consists of 15 residues. Germline CDR1 is SQVTM and CDR2 is ANQGSEA. The V end was cut by 6 bases, the J end by 8 bases, with 23 bases between. The CDR3 here is CSVAAGISFPHEQFF. For the CDR3, the DNA is TGCAGCGTCGCGGCGGGTATCTCTTTTCCGCATGAGCAGTTCTTC.

This clone appeared once. This chain joins TRBV18 and TRBJ1-1; TRBD1 aligns across 10 bases. CDR3 length equals 15 residues. V shed 6 bases and J 4 bases; nucleotides not matched to a gene: 8. Germline assignment: CDR1 KGHSH and CDR2 LQKENI. The CDR3, as DNA: TGTGCCAGCTCGTACCGACAGGGGGCGGGCACTGAAGCTTTCTTT. Translated: CASSYRQGAGTEAFF.

This clone was detected only a few times. A much larger clone sits a single nucleotide away, making a read error possible. At the DNA level, this CDR3 is encoded by other sequences in the same sample as well. The V and J genes are TRBV6-1 and TRBJ1-1; 10 bases map to TRBD1. This CDR3 comprises 14 residues. V trimming: 4 bases; J trimming: 5 bases; junction bases outside the gene matches: 4. The germline V gene encodes CDR1 MNHNS and CDR2 SASEGT. DNA for the CDR3: TGTGCCAGCAGTGGACAGGGGGCTGGGACTGAAGCTTTCTTT. This codes for CASSGQGAGTEAFF.

V usage is TRBV2 and J usage is TRBJ2-7; 8 bases are shared with TRBD1. The V and J ends lost 4 bases and 2 bases, in that order; junction bases with no gene match: 4. CDR1 SNHLY and CDR2 FYNNEI come from the germline V gene. The CDR3 contains 14 residues. The DNA for the CDR3 is TGTGCCAGCAGTGCCGGACAGGGAGCCTACGAGCAGTACTTC. Encoded protein: CASSAGQGAYEQYF.

The CDR3 nucleotides are TGTGCCAGCAGCCCCGGGGGAGGGGGGTCTTCGTATGAAAAACTGTTTTTT. Translated, it gives CASSPGGGGSSYEKLFF. The chain recombines TRBV5-4 with TRBJ1-4, with TRBD1 as a possible D gene (6 bases). The CDR3 sequence is 17 residues long. Germline V CDR1 and CDR2: SGHNT, YYREEE (reference sequence). V lost 4 bases to trimming and J lost 6 bases, with 22 bases between them.

The rearrangement uses TRBV28 and TRBJ1-2, with D unclear. Germline V CDR1 and CDR2: MDHEN, SYDVKM. This CDR3 has 14 residues. V lost 3 bases, J lost 8 bases, and 16 bases lay in between. The CDR3 reads CASSFPQSGGGYTF. The DNA for the CDR3 is TGTGCCAGCAGTTTCCCGCAGTCTGGTGGAGGCTACACCTTC.

This chain uses TRBV7-2 with TRBJ1-5; 8 nucleotides align to TRBD1. CDR3 size: 15 residues. Looked up from germline, CDR1 is SGHTA and CDR2 is FQGNSA. V was pared by 1 base and J by 7 bases, with 6 bases of the junction left unmatched. Here the CDR3 reads CASSLGTGLVQPQHF. CDR3 in DNA: TGTGCCAGCAGCTTAGGGACAGGGTTAGTGCAGCCCCAGCATTTT.

The chain recombines TRBV7-6 with TRBJ1-2; 8 nucleotides line up with TRBD1. Unmatched junction bases numbered 7, after V lost 5 bases and J lost 5 bases. The CDR3 loop spans 14 amino acids. The germline V gene encodes CDR1 SGHVS and CDR2 FNYEAQ. CDR3 residues: CASSPQTGEYGYTF. In nucleotides, the CDR3 is TGTGCCAGCAGCCCTCAGACAGGGGAATATGGCTACACCTTC.

This sequence joins TRBV4-2 and TRBJ2-7; 11 bases agree with TRBD2. The V gene's germline CDR1 is LGHNA and CDR2 YNFKEQ. The CDR3 runs 16 residues. V lost 4 bases and J lost 6; bases outside the gene matches: 11. The CDR3 DNA reads TGTGCCAGCAGCCCACACCCAACGACTAGCGGGATCGAGCAGTACTTC. This encodes CASSPHPTTSGIEQYF.

This clone has just one count. The chain couples TRBV5-1 to TRBJ2-3, with D tentatively TRBD1 or TRBD2 (5 bases each). There are 15 residues in the CDR3. Per the germline V gene, CDR1 is SGHRS and CDR2 is YFSETQ. Trimming cost V 1 base and J 1 base, with 10 bases left between them. The CDR3 is CASSLNLGGTDTQYF. CDR3 nucleotide sequence: TGCGCCAGCAGCTTGAATCTGGGGGGCACAGATACGCAGTATTTT.

This chain uses TRBV18 with TRBJ1-1; weak D call: TRBD1 (6 bases). The ends were cut back, 4 bases at V and 1 base at J, with 13 bases in the middle. The CDR3 is 15 residues long. Germline-derived CDR1 and CDR2 are KGHSH and LQKENI. CDR3 sequence: CASSLSGHENTEAFF. Here the CDR3 DNA reads TGTGCCAGCTCACTTTCGGGACATGAGAACACTGAAGCTTTCTTT.

The chain uses TRBV14 and TRBJ1-1; D gene uncertain. Germline V gene data show CDR1 as SGHDN and CDR2 as FVKESK. Between the trimmed V and J ends, which lost 0 bases and 11 bases, there was a span of 13 bases. This CDR3 spans 13 amino acids. The CDR3 DNA is TGTGCCAGCAGCCAAGATCTTGGGGTCGGGGCTTTCTTT. Encoded protein: CASSQDLGVGAFF.

A note on this clone: One end of the junction is discordant with germline, which a read error may explain. The J gene is TRBJ2-5, the V gene TRBV7-6; possibly TRBD1 or TRBD2 for D (5 bases each). Germline values: CDR1 SGHVS, CDR2 FNYEAQ. The CDR3 runs 14 residues. CDR3 protein: CASSLAVLAGTRYF. CDR3 sequence (DNA): TGTGCCAGCAGCTTAGCGGTGCTGGCAGGGACCCGGTACTTC. The whole variable domain, filled in from reference TRBV7-6 and TRBJ2-5, reads GAGVSQSPRYKVTKRGQDVALRCDPISGHVSLYWYRQALGQGPEFLTYFNYEAQQDKSGLPNDRFSAERPEGSISTLTIQRTEQRDSAMYRCASSLAVLAGTRYFGPGTRLLVL.

This rearrangement joins TRBV4-2 to TRBJ2-1; possibly TRBD2 for D (6 bases). Germline V CDR1 and CDR2: LGHNA, YNFKEQ. V dropped 0 bases and J dropped 1 base, with 19 bases sitting between them. The CDR3 runs to 19 residues. CDR3 nucleotides: TGTGCCAGCAGCCAAGAAAGGCTTAGCGGTGGCCTATCCTACAATGAGCAGTTCTTC. Residues: CASSQERLSGGLSYNEQFF.

The gene calls are TRBV5-1 and TRBJ2-1, with D possibly being TRBD1 (6 bases). There are 13 residues in the CDR3. CDR1 and CDR2 from the germline V gene are SGHRS and YFSETQ. The ends were cut back, 3 bases at V and 4 bases at J, with 8 bases in the middle. CDR3 coding DNA: TGCGCCAGCAGCTCAGGACAGTACAATGAGCAGTTCTTC. It is translated as CASSSGQYNEQFF.

This clone has only a few counts. This chain uses TRBV28 with TRBJ2-3; a possible D gene is TRBD2 (5 bases). Per the germline V gene, CDR1 is MDHEN and CDR2 is SYDVKM. Trimming took off 3 bases at V and 4 bases at J, with 11 bases between the two ends. CDR3 length equals 14 residues. In nucleotides, the CDR3 is TGTGCCAGCAGTTTGGCGGGTGCCGCAGATACGCAGTATTTT. Its translation is CASSLAGAADTQYF.

The J gene is TRBJ1-5, the V gene TRBV5-6; D possibly corresponds to TRBD1 (6 bases). The ends were cut back, 1 base at V and 9 bases at J, with 14 bases in the middle. The CDR3 spans 14 residues. CDR1 is SGHDT and CDR2 is YYEEEE in the germline V gene. CDR3 sequence: CASSLWTVPGPQHF. The CDR3 DNA sequence: TGTGCCAGCAGCTTGTGGACAGTCCCCGGGCCCCAGCATTTT.